The 10 T cell receptor beta chains below come from one sample, sequenced in a study of blood T cells in healthy people across ages. The use of a sample-barcoded 5' primer and a J-beta primer mix characterized a second PCR of 7 to 11 cycles. TCRdb reprocessed the 5' RACE reads via MiXCR and lists one record per CDR3 protein. The data contain 1,800,000 or so distinct CDR3 sequences, approximately 40% of them singletons. Sequenced input: blood. The source of these receptors is a human donor in good health.

The chain has TRBV4-1 and TRBJ1-1; D gene ambiguous. V gave up 6 bases and J gave up 3 bases, with 11 bases separating them. CDR3 length: 13 residues. CDR1 and CDR2 (germline): MGHRA, YSYEKL. CDR3 amino acids: CASSGQSYTEAFF. For the CDR3, the DNA is TGCGCCAGCAGTGGGCAGTCCTACACTGAAGCTTTCTTT.

This clonotype was detected only a few times. V and J are TRBV5-6 and TRBJ1-1; D is uncertain. Germline V gives CDR1 SGHDT, CDR2 YYEEEE. The germline V and J ends were trimmed by 2 bases and 0 bases, with 8 bases remaining between them. There are 14 residues in the CDR3. CDR3 bases: TGTGCCAGCAGCTTATTGGTGATGAACACTGAAGCTTTCTTT. Translated, it gives CASSLLVMNTEAFF.

This clonotype was picked up one time. The chain links TRBV7-9 to TRBJ2-4, with 10 bases aligning to TRBD1. Germline assignment: CDR1 SEHNR and CDR2 FQNEAQ (reference sequence). The ends lost 5 bases at V and 13 bases at J; junction bases unmatched: 14. The CDR3 contains 15 residues. CDR3 region: CASSPGTGDVNEQYF. CDR3 DNA: TGTGCCAGCAGCCCCGGGACAGGGGACGTGAATGAGCAGTACTTC. The whole variable domain, remainder taken from reference TRBV7-9 and TRBJ2-4, is DTGVSQNPRHKITKRGQNVTFRCDPISEHNRLYWYRQTLGQGPEFLTYFQNEAQLEKSRLLSDRFSAERPKGSFSTLEIQRTEQGDSAMYLCASSPGTGDVNEQYFGAGTRLSVL.

The chain is built from TRBV3-1 and TRBJ1-4; D is uncertain. V lost 3 bases and J lost 8, with 13 bases in between. Germline lookup yields CDR1 LGHDT and CDR2 YNNKEL (reference sequence). The CDR3 is made up of 14 amino acids. CDR3 DNA sequence: TGTGCCAGCAGCCAGGGTCATATAGGGGAAAAACTGTTTTTT. Amino acids: CASSQGHIGEKLFF.

The genes are TRBV29-1 and TRBJ1-1; 10 bases align to TRBD1. The CDR3 sequence is 13 residues long. Germline V CDR1 and CDR2: SQVTM, ANQGSEA. V shed 7 bases, J shed 2 bases, and the junction held 4 bases outside the gene matches. The CDR3 spells CSGGQGVNTEAFF. The DNA of the CDR3 is TGCAGCGGAGGACAGGGGGTTAACACTGAAGCTTTCTTT.

This rearrangement joins TRBV15 to TRBJ2-1; 8 nucleotides match TRBD2. V lost 1 base to trimming and J lost 7 bases; unmatched junction nucleotides: 9. Germline CDR1 is LNHNV and CDR2 is YYDKDF (reference sequence). The CDR3 extends over 16 amino acids. The CDR3 protein is CATSRGPGGSGNEQFF. The CDR3 DNA follows: TGTGCCACCAGCAGAGGGCCGGGGGGGTCGGGTAATGAGCAGTTCTTC.

The chain recombines TRBV2 with TRBJ2-7; 10 nucleotides align to TRBD1. The CDR3 is made up of 14 amino acids. Germline CDR1 and CDR2: SNHLY and FYNNEI. With V trimmed by 4 bases and J by 7 bases, 7 bases remained unmatched. The chain's CDR3 is CASSGTGGRGEQYF. In DNA, the CDR3 is TGTGCCAGCAGTGGGACAGGGGGGAGAGGAGAGCAGTACTTC.

This clonotype was counted between two and nine times. The rearrangement uses TRBV7-8 and TRBJ1-1; 11 nucleotides line up with TRBD1. Germline V gene sequence: CDR1 SGHVS, CDR2 FQNEAQ. The CDR3 spans 14 residues. The V segment lost 8 bases and the J segment 0 bases; nucleotides outside the gene matches: 2. The CDR3 region has the DNA TGTGCCAGCCGGGACAGGGGGATGAACACTGAAGCTTTCTTT. It specifies CASRDRGMNTEAFF.

This clonotype showed up just a few times. The chain couples TRBV12-5 to TRBJ2-3, with a tentative D call TRBD2 (6 bases). Deletions cut 3 bases from V and 8 bases from J, with 12 bases between. The germline gives CDR1 LGHNT, CDR2 FRNRAP. The CDR3 covers 13 residues. The CDR3 here is CASGFAGLGTQYF. CDR3 DNA: TGTGCTAGTGGTTTTGCGGGACTTGGTACGCAGTATTTT.

The chain combines TRBV4-3 with TRBJ2-1, with a possible D match to TRBD1 (5 bases). The CDR3 consists of 16 residues. With 3 bases removed from V and 6 bases from J, the gap between germline ends came to 18 bases. CDR1 is LGHNA and CDR2 is YSLEER in the germline V gene. The CDR3 DNA reads TGCGCCAGCAGCCAGGATATTGACAGTTCGGCCAATGAGCAGTTCTTC. Amino acid sequence: CASSQDIDSSANEQFF.